This is a list of T cell receptor beta chains from one sample in a study of blood T cell repertoires in COVID-19. TCRdb's table, derived via immunoSEQ multiplex PCR, lists solely in-frame clones and lacks some. The sample includes tens of thousands of clones, around four fifths of them seen just once. The sequenced material came from peripheral blood. These receptors all come from a woman between 45 and 60 years old with active or convalescent COVID-19. The CDR3 runs from the conserved cysteine through the conserved F or W. D genes are given only for firm matches. Size is stated for part of the rows, as once, few or many counts, or as a class when the clone is expanded.

clone size,J gene,D gene,V gene,CDR3 protein,CDR3 DNA
-,TRBJ2-2,TRBD2,TRBV7-3,CASSPTGGQSVTGELFF,TGTGCCAGCAGCCCAACGGGGGGGCAATCGGTCACCGGGGAGCTGTTTTTT
-,TRBJ2-1,TRBD2,TRBV7-9,CASSGGGREWRNEQFF,TGTGCCAGCAGTGGAGGTGGGCGGGAGTGGAGAAATGAGCAGTTCTTC
-,TRBJ2-3,-,TRBV7-9,CASSSEGSTDTQYF,TGTGCCAGCAGCTCTGAGGGAAGTACAGATACGCAGTATTTT
once,TRBJ1-2,-,TRBV27,CASSLVSGYGYTF,TGTGCCAGCAGTTTGGTATCCGGTTATGGCTACACCTTC
-,TRBJ2-1,-,TRBV27,CASSSTGVGYNEQFF,TGTGCCAGCAGTTCGACAGGTGTGGGGTACAATGAGCAGTTCTTC
-,TRBJ2-6,TRBD2,TRBV30,CAWSVRGAGANVLTF,TGTGCCTGGAGTGTACGGGGGGCTGGGGCCAACGTCCTGACTTTC
-,TRBJ1-1,-,TRBV19,CASSIMSGVTEAFF,TGTGCCAGTAGTATAATGTCAGGGGTCACTGAAGCTTTCTTT
-,TRBJ1-2,-,TRBV5-4,CASSFAGQPFSYTF,TGTGCCAGCAGCTTTGCTGGACAGCCCTTTAGCTACACCTTC
few,TRBJ1-5,TRBD1,TRBV30,CAWSVGQGDQPQHF,TGTGCCTGGAGTGTTGGGCAGGGGGATCAGCCCCAGCATTTT
-,TRBJ1-5,-,TRBV6-4,CASSDSSPWPQPQHF,TGTGCCAGCAGTGACTCTTCACCCTGGCCTCAGCCCCAGCATTTT
-,TRBJ1-2,-,TRBV14,CASSQGTGPYGYTF,TGTGCCAGCAGCCAAGGAACAGGACCTTATGGCTACACCTTC
-,TRBJ2-7,-,TRBV7-9,CASSRGEGMEQYF,TGTGCCAGCAGCCGAGGTGAGGGCATGGAGCAGTACTTC
once,TRBJ1-1,-,TRBV12-5,CASGYRVLNTEAFF,TGTGCTAGTGGTTACAGGGTTCTGAACACTGAAGCTTTCTTT
-,TRBJ2-5,-,TRBV9,CASSTRGLSVTQYF,TGTGCCAGCAGCACCAGAGGACTCTCGGTGACCCAGTACTTC
-,TRBJ1-6,TRBD1,TRBV6-1,CASSDAGTGNSPLHF,TGTGCCAGCAGTGACGCTGGGACAGGGAACTCACCCCTCCACTTT
-,TRBJ1-5,-,TRBV24-1,CATSDPEGSGSSQPQHF,TGTGCCACCAGTGATCCCGAAGGCTCCGGGTCGAGTCAGCCCCAGCATTTT
-,TRBJ1-4,TRBD1,TRBV10-3,CAISQGAVSEKLFF,TGTGCCATCAGCCAGGGGGCGGTTAGTGAAAAACTGTTTTTT
-,TRBJ2-3,TRBD2,TRBV2,CASTLGLAGTDTQYF,TGTGCCAGCACTCTTGGACTAGCGGGCACAGATACGCAGTATTTT
-,TRBJ1-5,TRBD1,TRBV2,CASSESGQNNQPQHF,TGTGCCAGCAGTGAGTCGGGACAGAACAATCAGCCCCAGCATTTT
-,TRBJ1-1,-,TRBV6-5,CASSLDPGFTEAFF,TGTGCCAGCAGCCTAGATCCAGGGTTCACTGAAGCTTTCTTT
-,TRBJ2-1,-,TRBV10-3,CAISETSEIEQFF,TGTGCCATCAGTGAAACTTCCGAGATTGAGCAGTTCTTC
-,TRBJ1-2,TRBD1,TRBV30,CAWSDRDRGLYGYTF,TGTGCCTGGAGCGACCGGGACAGGGGGCTCTATGGCTACACCTTC
-,TRBJ2-1,-,TRBV11-2,CASSPRSASSYNEQFF,TGTGCCAGCAGCCCCCGGTCCGCAAGCTCCTACAATGAGCAGTTCTTC
-,TRBJ2-7,TRBD2,TRBV2,CASSDPSGSGHEQYF,TGTGCCAGCAGTGATCCTAGCGGGAGCGGGCACGAGCAGTACTTC
once,TRBJ1-1,-,TRBV27,CASSPWRQTNTEAFF,TGTGCCAGCAGCCCTTGGCGACAGACCAACACTGAAGCTTTCTTT
many,TRBJ1-4,-,TRBV30,CAWSSGGVGEKLFF,TGTGCCTGGAGCTCCGGGGGGGTAGGGGAAAAACTGTTTTTT
-,TRBJ1-5,-,TRBV30,CAWARQVNQPQHF,TGTGCCTGGGCCAGACAGGTCAATCAGCCCCAGCATTTT
-,TRBJ2-1,TRBD2,TRBV14,CASSLRTSGTHPFF,TGTGCCAGCAGCCTTCGGACTAGCGGGACCCATCCGTTCTTC
-,TRBJ2-7,TRBD2,TRBV18,CASSPPQRDAGEQYF,TGTGCCAGCTCACCACCGCAGCGGGACGCGGGCGAGCAGTACTTC
once,TRBJ1-4,-,TRBV30,CAWNSDRIQEKLFF,TGTGCCTGGAACTCGGACAGAATACAAGAAAAACTGTTTTTT
-,TRBJ2-1,TRBD2,TRBV24-1,CATSDALGSGDYNEQFF,TGTGCCACCAGTGATGCGCTTGGTAGCGGGGACTACAATGAGCAGTTCTTC
-,TRBJ2-2,-,TRBV7-2,CASRPTRYTGELFF,TGTGCCAGCAGGCCCACTAGATACACCGGGGAGCTGTTTTTT
once,TRBJ1-2,-,TRBV29-1,CSVEGLLESYTF,TGCAGTGTGGAGGGACTGCTCGAAAGCTACACCTTC
-,TRBJ1-4,-,TRBV2,CASSENGGPSTNEKLFF,TGTGCCAGCAGTGAAAACGGGGGTCCTTCAACTAATGAAAAACTGTTTTTT
few,TRBJ1-3,-,TRBV9,CASSPLPVSGNTIYF,TGTGCCAGCAGCCCTCTCCCCGTTTCTGGAAACACCATATATTTT
-,TRBJ1-2,TRBD1,TRBV15,CATSRGDRGHGYTF,TGTGCCACCAGCAGAGGGGACAGGGGCCATGGCTACACCTTC
few,TRBJ1-6,-,TRBV4-3,CASSQDIRGSSPLHF,TGCGCCAGCAGCCAGGACATCAGGGGAAGCTCACCCCTCCACTTT
once,TRBJ2-5,TRBD2,TRBV4-2,CASSIRLAGNGLQETQYF,TGTGCCAGCAGCATTCGACTAGCGGGCAACGGCCTCCAAGAGACCCAGTACTTC
-,TRBJ1-1,-,TRBV6-6,CASIHRTVRTEAFF,TGTGCCAGCATCCACAGGACGGTACGGACTGAAGCTTTCTTT
-,TRBJ2-7,-,TRBV7-6,CASSPSRGTEQYF,TGTGCCAGCAGCCCCTCTCGGGGAACTGAGCAGTACTTC
few,TRBJ2-1,-,TRBV5-1,CASSFKGGDNEQFF,TGCGCCAGCAGCTTTAAAGGGGGGGACAATGAGCAGTTCTTC
-,TRBJ2-2,TRBD2,TRBV5-4,CASSAGTSANTGELFF,TGTGCCAGCAGCGCCGGGACTAGCGCGAACACCGGGGAGCTGTTTTTT
-,TRBJ1-2,-,TRBV9,CASSVATGGNYGYTF,TGTGCCAGCAGCGTAGCTACGGGGGGTAACTATGGCTACACCTTC
-,TRBJ1-4,TRBD1,TRBV5-1,CASSLMGTANEKLFF,TGCGCCAGCAGCTTGATGGGGACAGCTAATGAAAAACTGTTTTTT
-,TRBJ2-1,TRBD2,TRBV7-9,CASSSPTSGRTYNEQFF,TGTGCCAGCAGCTCGCCGACTAGCGGGAGGACCTACAATGAGCAGTTCTTC
-,TRBJ1-6,-,TRBV6-5,CASSYRGPNSPLHF,TGTGCCAGCAGTTACAGAGGGCCCAATTCACCCCTCCACTTT
-,TRBJ2-3,TRBD1,TRBV6-6,CASSYGQGPDTQYF,TGTGCCAGCAGTTACGGACAGGGCCCAGATACGCAGTATTTT
-,TRBJ2-5,-,TRBV4-1,CASSREQLATQYF,TGCGCCAGCAGCCGAGAACAACTAGCGACCCAGTACTTC
few,TRBJ2-7,TRBD2,TRBV6-5,CASSPSGFSYEQYF,TGTGCCAGCAGTCCTAGCGGCTTTTCCTACGAGCAGTACTTC
-,TRBJ1-3,-,TRBV10-3,CAISGQPVAGNTIYF,TGTGCCATCAGTGGACAGCCAGTTGCTGGAAACACCATATATTTT
-,TRBJ2-1,-,TRBV30,CASVSESSYNEQFF,TGTGCCTCCGTTTCGGAGAGCTCCTACAATGAGCAGTTCTTC
-,TRBJ2-6,TRBD2,TRBV19,CASTPTRPSGSQSGANVLTF,TGTGCCAGTACCCCTACCAGGCCTAGCGGGAGTCAGTCTGGGGCCAACGTCCTGACTTTC
-,TRBJ2-5,-,TRBV5-3,CARSFFAPGTQYF,TGTGCCAGAAGCTTCTTTGCACCGGGGACCCAGTACTTC